This TCR beta chain is from a study of early T cells in non-severe SARS-CoV-2 infection. Study-wide background: Sequencing input comprised bulk RNA from unsorted whole blood; chain pairing was not available.

Individual cDNA molecules were tagged with unique molecular identifiers, the study reported. Via MiXCR, TCRdb re-called the 5' RACE reads, giving one row per CDR3 protein. The table lists around 30,000 distinct CDR3 sequences, 4% to 5% of them singletons. This clonotype was seen ten or more times. This CDR3 spans 15 amino acids. V was cut by 9 bases and J by 4 bases, with 22 bases left in between. Germline CDR1 and CDR2: MDHEN and SYDVKM. The sequenced material came from whole blood. This clonotype was sampled from an adult who was a healthcare worker with PCR-confirmed SARS-CoV-2 infection or an uninfected control (not recorded which). The chain is built from TRBV28 and TRBJ2-7, with TRBD2 as a possible D gene (5 bases). DNA of the CDR3: TGTGCCAGTCAGGCCCCCCTGGCGGGTAGGTACGAGCAGTACTTC. This translates into CASQAPLAGRYEQYF.